This T cell receptor beta chain originates from a study of shared clonotypes between healthy human individuals (dated by TCRdb to the early 2020s). Concerning the study at large: A few men and a couple of women, aged 18 to 49 years, made up the cohort. For each donor, CD4 naive and CD4 memory were each run on three plates, CD8 naive on two plates, and CD8 memory on one plate. To estimate repertoire size and how much clonotype sharing occurs between individuals, the study deeply sequenced the blood TCR repertoires of several healthy adults. Different laboratories and diverse techniques were used to prepare libraries and sequence TCR repertoires, to increase sequencing depth and limit assay-specific biases. Per donor, leukapheresis produced somewhere between about 0.8 and 9 billion PBMCs.

On this clone itself: What this receptor recognizes is not known. Per-base quality was not reported, and no clone a single base away is much larger than it.

CD8 naive samples were obtained by positive selection for CCR7 among CD45RO-negative cells, yielding a CD45RA+CCR7+ population from which TemRA cells were excluded. The donors were healthy, HIV-negative adults with no recently reported acute infections or vaccinations. Only Caucasian adults living in Nashville, Tennessee, USA were represented among the donors. Blood was collected by leukapheresis, and PBMCs were isolated by Ficoll-Histopaque density gradient centrifugation and then cryopreserved in liquid nitrogen vapor phase. Analytical flow cytometry was used to check the purity and quantity of each magnetically sorted T cell population. Genomic DNA was isolated from each sorted fraction and quantified by UV absorbance on a Nanodrop 2000c. The CDR3 measures 15 amino acids from cysteine to phenylalanine. Only the CDR3 part of the read is kept: 45 bases, read in frame from the first base. CDR1 MDHEN and CDR2 SYDVKM were looked up in the germline V gene. V is cut by 5 bases and J by 3 bases, and the space between the germline ends is 16 bases.

Using the deep immunoSEQ assay, multiplex PCR amplified TCR CDR3 regions from genomic DNA. Extracted genomic DNA from each cell subset was distributed evenly across all wells of several immunoSEQ 96-well plates, and each plate was treated as a replicate. For sorted subsets, approximately 200 ng of genomic DNA, equivalent to 25,000 to 35,000 T cell genomes, went into each replicate PCR. Purified libraries were measured with a Qubit 3.0 fluorometer, size-checked on a Bioanalyzer 2100, and measured again with the KAPA Library Quantification kit. Every immunoSEQ 96-well plate was sequenced on a separate single-read 150-cycle Illumina NextSeq 550 flow cell. Processing in the source paper ran as follows. Because the immunoSEQ output included only junctional sequences and no quality scores, the filtering could not be the same as the filtering used for full-length reads. Sequences were annotated with PyIR, a Python wrapper for IgBLAST v1.9, using IMGT germline references to assign V/J genes and CDR3. Any read was removed if the V/J assignment was weak (E-value above 1e-6), the CDR3 was missing, or the read contained stop codons, out-of-frame junctions, or ambiguous translated residues. A V3J clonotype was defined by an identical inferred V gene, J gene, and CDR3 amino acid sequence. To compute the percentage overlap between repertoires, the number of shared unique clonotypes was divided by the size of the smaller repertoire. Richness of each repertoire was evaluated using RTK rarefaction, the Chao1 estimator, and Recon v2.1 estimates of unobserved clonotypes. Generation probabilities were computed with OLGA for all TCRbeta clonotypes obtained by the gDNA method from several donors. TCRdb stores this immuneACCESS table with in-frame sequences only. Part of the clones is absent; in the studies checked, under half of the shortfall reflects unresolved V genes, and no reason is known for the rest. The V and J calls and clone size are taken from that table; D and trimming were inferred from the DNA. The sample table contains about 1.9 million clones; only one count was recorded for around 93% of them. Around 1.7% of the sample belongs to the ten largest clones.

What the research found in general, with its limitations: Pairwise subsampling indicated that sequencing depth was expected to affect the degree of clonotype sharing among donors. Clonotypes shared by all four sorted-subset donors showed higher generation probabilities than non-shared clonotypes. Sampling was limited to blood, and TCR repertoires in tissue likely differ from TCR repertoires in blood. The genetic and exposure-history diversity represented was limited by the small number of donors. Rarefaction of sorted-subset datasets indicated incomplete sequencing despite the large sequencing depth. When a handful of donors were compared, the shared fraction of clonotypes was 5% to 6.5% for naive CD4, about 4% for naive CD8, about 2.5% for memory CD4, and under 0.5% for memory CD8. Larger estimated clonotype richness was generally found for naive subsets than for memory subsets.

The sequenced sample consisted of naive CD8+ T cells from PBMCs. What the cell subset or site label conveys for this sample: CD45RA+CCR7+. The chain couples TRBV28 to TRBJ2-5; perhaps TRBD1 is the D gene, with 6 bases matching. The source is a man aged 18 to 30 in good health. Some clones in this sample may be carry-over from other donors' samples. The CDR3 protein is CASSLSGHPKETQYF. The nucleotide sequence reads TGTGCCAGCAGTCTATCGGGACATCCAAAAGAGACCCAGTACTTC.